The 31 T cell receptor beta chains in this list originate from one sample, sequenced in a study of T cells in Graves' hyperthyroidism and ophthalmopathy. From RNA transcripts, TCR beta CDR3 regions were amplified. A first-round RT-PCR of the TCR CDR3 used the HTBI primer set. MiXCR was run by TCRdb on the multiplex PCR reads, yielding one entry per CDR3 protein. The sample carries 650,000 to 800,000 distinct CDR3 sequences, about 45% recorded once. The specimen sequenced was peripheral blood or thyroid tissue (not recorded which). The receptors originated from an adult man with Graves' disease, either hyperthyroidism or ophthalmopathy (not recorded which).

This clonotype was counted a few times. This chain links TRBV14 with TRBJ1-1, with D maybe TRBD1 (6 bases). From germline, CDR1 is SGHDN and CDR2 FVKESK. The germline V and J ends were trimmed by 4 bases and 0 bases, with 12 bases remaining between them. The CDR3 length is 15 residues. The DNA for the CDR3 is TGTGCCAGCAGCCCCGGGGGGCGGATGAACACTGAAGCTTTCTTT. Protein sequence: CASSPGGRMNTEAFF.

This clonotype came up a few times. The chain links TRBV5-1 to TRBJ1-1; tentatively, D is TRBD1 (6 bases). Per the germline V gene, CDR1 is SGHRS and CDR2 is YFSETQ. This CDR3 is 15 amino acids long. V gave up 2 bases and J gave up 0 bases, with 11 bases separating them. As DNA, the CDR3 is TGCGCCAGCAGCTTACAGGGTGGGCTGAACACTGAAGCTTTCTTT. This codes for CASSLQGGLNTEAFF.

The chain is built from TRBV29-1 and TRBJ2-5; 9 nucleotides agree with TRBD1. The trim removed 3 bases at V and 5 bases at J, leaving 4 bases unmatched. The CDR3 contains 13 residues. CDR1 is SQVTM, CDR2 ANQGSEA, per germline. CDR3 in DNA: TGCAGCGTTGACCAGGGACAGGGCGAGACCCAGTACTTC. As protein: CSVDQGQGETQYF.

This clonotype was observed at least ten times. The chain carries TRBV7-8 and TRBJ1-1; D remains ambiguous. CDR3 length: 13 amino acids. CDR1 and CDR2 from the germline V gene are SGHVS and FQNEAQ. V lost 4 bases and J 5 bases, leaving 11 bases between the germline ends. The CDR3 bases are TGTGCCAGCAGCTCGCCCTCGGGGACTGAAGCTTTCTTT. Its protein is CASSSPSGTEAFF.

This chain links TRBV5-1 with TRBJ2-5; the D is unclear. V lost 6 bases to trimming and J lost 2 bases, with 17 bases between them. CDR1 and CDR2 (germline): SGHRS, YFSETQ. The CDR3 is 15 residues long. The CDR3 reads CASTSLPGTQETQYF. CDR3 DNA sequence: TGCGCCAGCACCTCTTTACCAGGTACTCAAGAGACCCAGTACTTC.

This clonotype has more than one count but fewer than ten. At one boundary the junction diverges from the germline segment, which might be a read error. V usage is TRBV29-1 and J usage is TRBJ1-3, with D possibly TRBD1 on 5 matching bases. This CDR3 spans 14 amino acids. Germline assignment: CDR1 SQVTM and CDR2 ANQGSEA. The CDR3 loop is CAWRGPISGNTIYF. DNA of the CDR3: TGTGCCTGGAGGGGACCGATCTCTGGAAACACCATATATTTT.

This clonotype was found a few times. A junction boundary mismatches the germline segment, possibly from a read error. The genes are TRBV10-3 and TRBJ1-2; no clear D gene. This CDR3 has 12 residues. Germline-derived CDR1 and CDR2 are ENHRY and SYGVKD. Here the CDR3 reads CASSEALDGYTF. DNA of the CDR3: TGTGCCAGCAGTGAAGCGTTGGATGGCTACACCTTC.

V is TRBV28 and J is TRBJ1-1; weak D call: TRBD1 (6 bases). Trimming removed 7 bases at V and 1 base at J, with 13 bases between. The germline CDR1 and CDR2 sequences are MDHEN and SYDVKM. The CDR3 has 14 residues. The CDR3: CASKLGGKNTEAFF. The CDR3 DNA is TGTGCCAGCAAGTTAGGGGGGAAGAACACTGAAGCTTTCTTT.

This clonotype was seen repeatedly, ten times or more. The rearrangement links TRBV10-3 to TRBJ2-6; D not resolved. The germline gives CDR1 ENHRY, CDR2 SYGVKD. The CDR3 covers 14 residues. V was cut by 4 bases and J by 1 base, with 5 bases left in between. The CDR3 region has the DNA TGTGCCATCAGTGGGGGTTCTGGGGCCAACGTCCTGACTTTC. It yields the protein CAISGGSGANVLTF.

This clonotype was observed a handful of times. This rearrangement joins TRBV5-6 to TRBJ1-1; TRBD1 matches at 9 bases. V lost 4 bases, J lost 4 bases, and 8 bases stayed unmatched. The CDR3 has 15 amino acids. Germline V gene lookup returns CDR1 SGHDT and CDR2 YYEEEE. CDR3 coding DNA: TGTGCCAGCAGCAGATCCGGGACAGGGTTCACTGAAGCTTTCTTT. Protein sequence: CASSRSGTGFTEAFF.

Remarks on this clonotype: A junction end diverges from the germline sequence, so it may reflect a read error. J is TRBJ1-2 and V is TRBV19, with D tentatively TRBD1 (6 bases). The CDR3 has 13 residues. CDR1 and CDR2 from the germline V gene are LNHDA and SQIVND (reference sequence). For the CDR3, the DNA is TGTACCAGTAGTATATCGGGGGCGCATGGCTACACCTTC. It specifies CTSSISGAHGYTF.

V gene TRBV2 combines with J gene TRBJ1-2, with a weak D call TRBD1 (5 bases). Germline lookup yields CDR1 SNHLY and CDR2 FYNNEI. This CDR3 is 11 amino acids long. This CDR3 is CARRTNYGYTF. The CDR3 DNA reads TGTGCTAGACGGACAAACTATGGCTACACCTTC. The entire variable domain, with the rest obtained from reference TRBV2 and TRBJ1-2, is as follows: EPEVTQTPSHQVTQMGQEVILRCVPISNHLYFYWYRQILGQKVEFLVSFYNNEISEKSEIFDDQFSVERPDGSNFTLKIRSTKLEDSAMYFCARRTNYGYTFGSGTRLTVV.

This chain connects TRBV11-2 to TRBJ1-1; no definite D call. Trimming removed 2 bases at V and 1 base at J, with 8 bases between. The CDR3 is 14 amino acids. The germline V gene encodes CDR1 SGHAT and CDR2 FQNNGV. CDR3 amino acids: CASSLITANTEAFF. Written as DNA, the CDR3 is TGTGCCAGCAGCTTAATCACAGCGAACACTGAAGCTTTCTTT. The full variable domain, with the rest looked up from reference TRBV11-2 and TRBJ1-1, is EAGVAQSPRYKIIEKRQSVAFWCNPISGHATLYWYQQILGQGPKLLIQFQNNGVVDDSQLPKDRFSAERLKGVDSTLKIQPAKLEDSAVYLCASSLITANTEAFFGQGTRLTVV.

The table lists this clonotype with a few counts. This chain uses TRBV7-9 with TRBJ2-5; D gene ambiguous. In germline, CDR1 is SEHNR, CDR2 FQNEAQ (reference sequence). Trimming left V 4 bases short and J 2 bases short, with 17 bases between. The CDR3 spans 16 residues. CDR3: CASSSYPLTLQETQYF. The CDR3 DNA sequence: TGTGCCAGCAGCTCATACCCACTGACCCTTCAAGAGACCCAGTACTTC.

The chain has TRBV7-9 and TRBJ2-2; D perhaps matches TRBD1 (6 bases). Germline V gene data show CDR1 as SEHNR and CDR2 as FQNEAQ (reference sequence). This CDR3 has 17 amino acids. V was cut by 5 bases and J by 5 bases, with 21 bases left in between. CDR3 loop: CASSLGPGRGWTGELFF. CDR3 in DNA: TGTGCCAGCAGCCTAGGGCCGGGCAGGGGATGGACCGGGGAGCTGTTTTTT.

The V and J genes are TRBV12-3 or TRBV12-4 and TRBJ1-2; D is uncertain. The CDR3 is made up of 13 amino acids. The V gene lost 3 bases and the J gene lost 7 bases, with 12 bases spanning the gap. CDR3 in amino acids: CASSFKRFSGYTF. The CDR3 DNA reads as TGTGCCAGCAGTTTTAAAAGGTTTAGTGGCTACACCTTC.

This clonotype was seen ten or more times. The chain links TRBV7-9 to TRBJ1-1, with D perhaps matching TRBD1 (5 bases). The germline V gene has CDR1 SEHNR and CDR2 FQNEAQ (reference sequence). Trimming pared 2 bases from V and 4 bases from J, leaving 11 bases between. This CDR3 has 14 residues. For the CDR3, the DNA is TGTGCCAGCAGCTTACTAGGGGCTGGCACTGAAGCTTTCTTT. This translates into CASSLLGAGTEAFF. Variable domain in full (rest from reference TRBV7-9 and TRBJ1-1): DTGVSQNPRHKITKRGQNVTFRCDPISEHNRLYWYRQTLGQGPEFLTYFQNEAQLEKSRLLSDRFSAERPKGSFSTLEIQRTEQGDSAMYLCASSLLGAGTEAFFGQGTRLTVV.

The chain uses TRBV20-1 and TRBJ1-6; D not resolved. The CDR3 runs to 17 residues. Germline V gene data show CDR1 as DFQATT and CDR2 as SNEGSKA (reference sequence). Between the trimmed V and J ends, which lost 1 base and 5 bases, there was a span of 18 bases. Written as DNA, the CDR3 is TGCAGTGCTAGAGTTCCGCAGATAACCTCTAATAATTCACCCCTCCACTTT. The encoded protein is CSARVPQITSNNSPLHF.

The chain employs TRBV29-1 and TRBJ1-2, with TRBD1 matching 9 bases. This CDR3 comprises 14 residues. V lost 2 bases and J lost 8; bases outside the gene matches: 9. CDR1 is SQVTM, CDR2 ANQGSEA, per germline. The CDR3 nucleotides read TGCAGCGTTGAACAGTCCGGGACAGGGCTGGGCTACACCTTC. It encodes CSVEQSGTGLGYTF.

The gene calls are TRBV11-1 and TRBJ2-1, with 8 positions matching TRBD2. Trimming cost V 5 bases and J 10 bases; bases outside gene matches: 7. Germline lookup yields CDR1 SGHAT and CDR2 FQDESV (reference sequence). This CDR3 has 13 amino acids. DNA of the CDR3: TGTGCCAGCAGCCTCGGACGGGGGGGGGAGCAGTTCTTC. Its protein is CASSLGRGGEQFF.

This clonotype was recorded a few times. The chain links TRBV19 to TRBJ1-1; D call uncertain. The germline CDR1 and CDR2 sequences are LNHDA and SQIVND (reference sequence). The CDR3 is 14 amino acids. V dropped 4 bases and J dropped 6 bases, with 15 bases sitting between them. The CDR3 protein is CASSRRTAFPEAFF. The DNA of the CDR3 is TGTGCCAGTAGTAGGCGGACCGCATTCCCTGAAGCTTTCTTT. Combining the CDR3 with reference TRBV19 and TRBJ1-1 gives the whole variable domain DGGITQSPKYLFRKEGQNVTLSCEQNLNHDAMYWYRQDPGQGLRLIYYSQIVNDFQKGDIAEGYSVSREKKESFPLTVTSAQKNPTAFYLCASSRRTAFPEAFFGQGTRLTVV.

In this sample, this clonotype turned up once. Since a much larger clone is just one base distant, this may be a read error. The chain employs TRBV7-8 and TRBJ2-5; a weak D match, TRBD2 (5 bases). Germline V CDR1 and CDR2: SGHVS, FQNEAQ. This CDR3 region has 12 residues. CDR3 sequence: CASSGGQQTQCF. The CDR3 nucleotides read TGTGCCAGCAGTGGCGGGCAGCAGACCCAGTGCTTC.

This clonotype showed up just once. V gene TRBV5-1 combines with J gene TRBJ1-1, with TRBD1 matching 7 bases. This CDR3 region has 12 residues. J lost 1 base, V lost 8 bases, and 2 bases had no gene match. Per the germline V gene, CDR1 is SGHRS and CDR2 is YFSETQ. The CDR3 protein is CASTGANTEAFF. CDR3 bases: TGCGCCAGTACAGGGGCGAACACTGAAGCTTTCTTT.

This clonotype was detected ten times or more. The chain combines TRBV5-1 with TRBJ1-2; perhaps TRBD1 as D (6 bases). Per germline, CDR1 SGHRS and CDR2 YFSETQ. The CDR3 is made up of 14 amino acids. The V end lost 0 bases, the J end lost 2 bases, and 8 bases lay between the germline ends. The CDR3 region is CASSLGTENYGYTF. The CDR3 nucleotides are TGCGCCAGCAGCTTGGGGACAGAGAACTATGGCTACACCTTC.

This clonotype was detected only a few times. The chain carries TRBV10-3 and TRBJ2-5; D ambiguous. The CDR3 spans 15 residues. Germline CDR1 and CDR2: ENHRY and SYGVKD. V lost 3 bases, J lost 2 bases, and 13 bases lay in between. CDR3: CAISDSGGEQETQYF. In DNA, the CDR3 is TGTGCCATCAGTGATTCTGGCGGAGAACAAGAGACCCAGTACTTC.

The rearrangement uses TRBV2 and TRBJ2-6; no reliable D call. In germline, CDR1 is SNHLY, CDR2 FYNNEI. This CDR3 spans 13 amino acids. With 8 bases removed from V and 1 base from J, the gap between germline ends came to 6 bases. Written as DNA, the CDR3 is TGTGCCAGCTGGCGGTCTGGGGCCAACGTCCTGACTTTC. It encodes CASWRSGANVLTF.

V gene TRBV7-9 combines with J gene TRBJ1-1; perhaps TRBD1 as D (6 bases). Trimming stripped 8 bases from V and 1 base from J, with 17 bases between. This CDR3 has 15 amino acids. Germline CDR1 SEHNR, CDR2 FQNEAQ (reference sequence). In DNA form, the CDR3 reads TGTGCCAGCGGGACGGGGCAGGGGAAGAACACTGAAGCTTTCTTT. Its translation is CASGTGQGKNTEAFF.

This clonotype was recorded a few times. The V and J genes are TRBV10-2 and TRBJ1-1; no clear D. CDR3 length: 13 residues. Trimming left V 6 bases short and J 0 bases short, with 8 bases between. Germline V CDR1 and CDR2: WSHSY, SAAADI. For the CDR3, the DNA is TGCGCCAGCAGGAAACGGTTGAACACTGAAGCTTTCTTT. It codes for CASRKRLNTEAFF.

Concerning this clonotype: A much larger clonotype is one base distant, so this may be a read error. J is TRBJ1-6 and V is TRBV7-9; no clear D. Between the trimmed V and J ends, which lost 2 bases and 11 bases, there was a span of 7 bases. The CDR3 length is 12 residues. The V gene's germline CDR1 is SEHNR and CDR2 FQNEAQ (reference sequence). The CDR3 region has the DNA TGTGCCAGCAGCTTATATCCTCCACCCCTCCACTTT. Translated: CASSLYPPPLHF.

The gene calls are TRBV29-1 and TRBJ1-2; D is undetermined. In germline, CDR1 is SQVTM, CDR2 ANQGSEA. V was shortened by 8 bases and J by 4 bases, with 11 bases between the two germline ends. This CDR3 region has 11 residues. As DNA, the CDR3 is TGCAGCCCCGGACTTATCTATGGCTACACCTTC. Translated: CSPGLIYGYTF.

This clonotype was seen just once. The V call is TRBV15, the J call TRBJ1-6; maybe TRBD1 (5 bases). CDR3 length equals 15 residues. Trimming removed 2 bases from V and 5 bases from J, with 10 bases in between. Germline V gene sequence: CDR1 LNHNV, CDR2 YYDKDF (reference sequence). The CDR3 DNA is TGTGCCACCAGCAGATACCAGGGAGATAATTCACCCCTCCACTTT. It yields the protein CATSRYQGDNSPLHF.